These T cell receptor beta chains were read from a single sample in a study of monozygotic twins with cystic fibrosis. Data came from immunoSEQ multiplex PCR; TCRdb stores just in-frame clones and leaves some out. The repertoire holds some 14,000 clones, with 80% to 90% as singletons. What was sequenced was blood. Receptors were obtained from a boy aged 5-17 years with cystic fibrosis. Each CDR3 is given with its conserved first and last residue. A D gene is named only where the DNA matches it firmly. The size entry is marked missing in some rows and otherwise reads once, few, many or a size class.

V: TRBV9
D: NA
J: TRBJ2-3
size: NA
CDR3: CASSGKTSGFGNTDTQYF
DNA: TGTGCCAGCAGCGGCAAGACTTCGGGGTTTGGTAACACAGATACGCAGTATTTT

V: TRBV13
D: NA
J: TRBJ1-3
size: NA
CDR3: CASQSTRGGNTIYF
DNA: TGTGCCAGCCAATCAACCAGGGGAGGAAACACCATATATTTT

V: TRBV5-4
D: NA
J: TRBJ1-6
size: NA
CDR3: CASSLSGNSPLHF
DNA: TGTGCCAGCAGCTTGTCGGGCAATTCACCCCTCCACTTT

V: TRBV29-1
D: NA
J: TRBJ1-1
size: NA
CDR3: CSVEDVGWLPMNTEAFF
DNA: TGCAGCGTTGAAGATGTGGGGTGGCTACCTATGAACACTGAAGCTTTCTTT

V: TRBV2
D: NA
J: TRBJ1-1
size: few
CDR3: CASSVTVNTEAFF
DNA: TGTGCCAGCAGTGTTACCGTTAACACTGAAGCTTTCTTT

V: TRBV30
D: TRBD2
J: TRBJ2-5
size: NA
CDR3: CAWSLPGLAEETQYF
DNA: TGTGCCTGGAGTCTGCCGGGACTAGCGGAAGAGACCCAGTACTTC

V: TRBV2
D: NA
J: TRBJ2-3
size: NA
CDR3: CASSVSVTDTQYF
DNA: TGTGCCAGCAGTGTATCAGTCACAGATACGCAGTATTTT

V: TRBV2
D: NA
J: TRBJ1-2
size: NA
CDR3: CASSTQGSNYGYTF
DNA: TGTGCCAGCAGTACACAGGGAAGTAACTATGGCTACACCTTC

V: TRBV30
D: NA
J: TRBJ2-7
size: NA
CDR3: CAWSEQGVGEQYF
DNA: TGTGCCTGGAGCGAACAGGGAGTGGGGGAGCAGTACTTC

V: TRBV2
D: NA
J: TRBJ1-2
size: NA
CDR3: CASTDRRYGYTF
DNA: TGTGCCAGCACGGACAGACGCTATGGCTACACCTTC

V: TRBV6-1
D: TRBD1
J: TRBJ1-1
size: once
CDR3: CASSEEGGDRGFF
DNA: TGTGCCAGCAGTGAAGAAGGGGGCGACCGAGGTTTCTTT

V: TRBV7-2
D: NA
J: TRBJ2-7
size: NA
CDR3: CASSQEDWRHSSYEQYF
DNA: TGTGCCAGCAGTCAGGAGGATTGGCGCCACAGCTCCTACGAGCAGTACTTC

V: TRBV5-4
D: TRBD2
J: TRBJ2-7
size: NA
CDR3: CASSLGQGGGRGEQYF
DNA: TGTGCCAGCAGCTTGGGCCAAGGCGGGGGACGAGGCGAGCAGTACTTC

V: TRBV29-1
D: NA
J: TRBJ1-6
size: NA
CDR3: CSDLNSPLHF
DNA: TGCAGCGACCTAAATTCACCCCTCCACTTT

V: TRBV2
D: NA
J: TRBJ1-2
size: NA
CDR3: CASSGGSQSYGYTF
DNA: TGTGCCAGCAGTGGGGGGAGCCAGTCCTATGGCTACACCTTC

V: TRBV19
D: NA
J: TRBJ2-2
size: NA
CDR3: CASSPTDLNTGELFF
DNA: TGTGCCAGTAGCCCTACGGACCTGAACACCGGGGAGCTGTTTTTT

V: TRBV29-1
D: NA
J: TRBJ1-5
size: NA
CDR3: CSVEMGAVEPQHF
DNA: TGCAGCGTTGAAATGGGTGCAGTTGAGCCCCAGCATTTT

V: TRBV6-1
D: NA
J: TRBJ1-5
size: NA
CDR3: CASSAGDSNQPQHF
DNA: TGTGCCAGCAGTGCAGGGGACAGCAATCAGCCCCAGCATTTT

V: TRBV5-1
D: NA
J: TRBJ2-3
size: NA
CDR3: CASSLHTQIPSTDTQYF
DNA: TGCGCCAGCAGCTTGCACACGCAAATTCCTAGCACAGATACGCAGTATTTT

V: TRBV5-5
D: TRBD1
J: TRBJ1-1
size: NA
CDR3: CASSLGTGLMNTEAFF
DNA: TGTGCCAGCAGCTTGGGGACAGGTCTAATGAACACTGAAGCTTTCTTT

V: TRBV7-9
D: NA
J: TRBJ1-1
size: NA
CDR3: CASRGRSPEAFF
DNA: TGTGCCAGCAGAGGCAGGTCGCCTGAAGCTTTCTTT

V: TRBV6-6
D: NA
J: TRBJ1-2
size: NA
CDR3: CASSIGQRAYGYTF
DNA: TGTGCCAGCAGTATCGGTCAGCGGGCCTATGGCTACACCTTC

V: TRBV27
D: TRBD2
J: TRBJ2-2
size: NA
CDR3: CASSFWPSGTSGGDLNTGELFF
DNA: TGTGCCAGCAGTTTCTGGCCCTCCGGGACTAGCGGGGGGGATCTGAACACCGGGGAGCTGTTTTTT

V: TRBV29-1
D: NA
J: TRBJ2-1
size: NA
CDR3: CSVEPVLGDRDEQFF
DNA: TGCAGCGTTGAACCCGTACTTGGGGATAGGGATGAGCAGTTCTTC

V: TRBV7-2
D: TRBD2
J: TRBJ2-7
size: NA
CDR3: CASSSPGLATYEQYF
DNA: TGTGCCAGCAGCTCGCCGGGACTAGCGACCTACGAGCAGTACTTC

V: TRBV10-3
D: TRBD2
J: TRBJ2-1
size: NA
CDR3: CAISDTRAAGTYNEQFF
DNA: TGTGCCATCAGTGATACCCGAGCAGCGGGGACGTACAATGAGCAGTTCTTC

V: TRBV5-5
D: TRBD1
J: TRBJ2-7
size: few
CDR3: CASSLEGQGYEQYF
DNA: TGTGCCAGCAGCTTGGAGGGACAGGGCTACGAGCAGTACTTC

V: TRBV5-1
D: NA
J: TRBJ2-1
size: NA
CDR3: CASSLARGYNEQFF
DNA: TGCGCCAGCAGCTTGGCGCGGGGCTACAATGAGCAGTTCTTC

V: TRBV28
D: NA
J: TRBJ1-1
size: NA
CDR3: CASSLLGSRVGTEAFF
DNA: TGTGCCAGCAGTTTACTCGGGAGCAGGGTAGGCACTGAAGCTTTCTTT

V: TRBV9
D: NA
J: TRBJ2-7
size: NA
CDR3: CASSVVGLGGLYEQYF
DNA: TGTGCCAGCAGCGTAGTTGGACTAGGGGGACTCTACGAGCAGTACTTC

V: TRBV5-1
D: TRBD2
J: TRBJ2-3
size: NA
CDR3: CASSGLAGTDTQYF
DNA: TGCGCCAGCAGCGGGCTAGCGGGCACAGATACGCAGTATTTT

V: TRBV5-1
D: TRBD1
J: TRBJ2-5
size: once
CDR3: CASSTRTGSQETQYF
DNA: TGCGCCAGCAGCACCCGGACAGGAAGCCAAGAGACCCAGTACTTC

V: TRBV28
D: TRBD1
J: TRBJ1-5
size: NA
CDR3: CASSSPGTGYNQPQHF
DNA: TGTGCCAGCAGTTCGCCCGGGACAGGGTATAATCAGCCCCAGCATTTT

V: TRBV27
D: TRBD2
J: TRBJ2-6
size: NA
CDR3: CASSLSWEGSGANVLTF
DNA: TGTGCCAGCAGTTTATCGTGGGAGGGATCTGGGGCCAACGTCCTGACTTTC

V: TRBV5-5
D: TRBD1
J: TRBJ2-1
size: NA
CDR3: CASSPGQGAYNEQFF
DNA: TGTGCCAGCAGTCCAGGACAGGGGGCCTACAATGAGCAGTTCTTC

V: TRBV4-1
D: TRBD1
J: TRBJ1-4
size: NA
CDR3: CASSRTGNEKLFF
DNA: TGCGCCAGCAGCCGGACAGGGAATGAAAAACTGTTTTTT

V: TRBV5-1
D: NA
J: TRBJ1-2
size: NA
CDR3: CASRAGQTYGYTF
DNA: TGCGCCAGCAGAGCAGGGCAGACCTATGGCTACACCTTC

V: TRBV9
D: TRBD1
J: TRBJ1-3
size: NA
CDR3: CASSTGQGLVGNTIYF
DNA: TGTGCCAGCAGCACCGGACAGGGTTTGGTTGGAAACACCATATATTTT

V: TRBV27
D: NA
J: TRBJ1-6
size: NA
CDR3: CASSTWTRFEASPLHF
DNA: TGTGCCAGCAGCACATGGACACGGTTCGAAGCTTCACCCCTCCACTTT

V: TRBV30
D: TRBD1
J: TRBJ2-1
size: NA
CDR3: CAWSVGLLLTGQGYNEQFF
DNA: TGTGCCTGGAGTGTAGGTCTCCTGTTGACGGGACAGGGTTACAATGAGCAGTTCTTC

V: TRBV7-9
D: TRBD1
J: TRBJ1-1
size: NA
CDR3: CASSYRGHPNTEAFF
DNA: TGTGCCAGCAGTTACAGGGGGCACCCAAACACTGAAGCTTTCTTT

V: TRBV6-5
D: TRBD2
J: TRBJ2-7
size: once
CDR3: CASSYAGDLSGYEQYF
DNA: TGTGCCAGCAGTTATGCGGGGGACCTGTCGGGCTACGAGCAGTACTTC

V: TRBV5-1
D: TRBD1
J: TRBJ2-1
size: NA
CDR3: CASSGQGYNEQFF
DNA: TGCGCCAGCAGCGGACAGGGATACAATGAGCAGTTCTTC

V: TRBV9
D: TRBD2
J: TRBJ2-3
size: NA
CDR3: CASSVSGKIDTQYF
DNA: TGTGCCAGCAGCGTTAGCGGGAAGATCGATACGCAGTATTTT

V: TRBV6-1
D: NA
J: TRBJ2-1
size: NA
CDR3: CASSERSPSSYNEQFF
DNA: TGTGCCAGCAGTGAACGGTCGCCGAGCTCCTACAATGAGCAGTTCTTC